The 14 T cell receptor beta chains reported below all come from one sample, sequenced in a study of blood T cell repertoires in COVID-19. Profiling relied on immunoSEQ multiplex PCR, and the TCRdb table lists in-frame clones only, not all of them. The table lists roughly 400,000 clones, just under 90% of them singletons. Sequencing input: PBMCs or T cells enriched from blood (not recorded which). These receptors were obtained from a woman in her 50s who had recovered from COVID-19.

This chain links TRBV7-2 with TRBJ2-5; the D gene is possibly TRBD1 (6 bases). V lost 1 base and J 3 bases, leaving 6 bases between the germline ends. The CDR3 consists of 13 residues. The germline gives CDR1 SGHTA, CDR2 FQGNSA. CDR3 protein: CASSLDREETQYF. The CDR3 nucleotides are TGTGCCAGCAGCTTAGACAGGGAAGAGACCCAGTACTTC.

V and J are TRBV10-3 and TRBJ2-5; 8 positions agree with TRBD2. CDR1 and CDR2 from the germline V gene are ENHRY and SYGVKD. V shed 0 bases, J shed 5 bases, and the junction held 8 bases outside the gene matches. The CDR3 covers 16 residues. CDR3 sequence reads: CAISESAAGVYETQYF. The CDR3 bases are TGTGCCATCAGTGAGTCGGCAGCGGGGGTATATGAGACCCAGTACTTC.

The chain has TRBV18 and TRBJ1-4; D unresolved. The V end lost 6 bases, the J end lost 8 bases, and 10 bases lay between the germline ends. CDR1 and CDR2 (germline): KGHSH, LQKENI. CDR3 length equals 12 residues. The CDR3 here is CASSRGEEKLFF. Here the CDR3 DNA reads TGTGCCAGCTCGCGCGGGGAGGAAAAACTGTTTTTT.

The V and J genes are TRBV4-3 and TRBJ1-1; D is unresolved. Trimming took 3 bases from V and 10 from J, leaving 15 bases between them. The CDR3 totals 13 residues. The V gene's germline CDR1 is LGHNA and CDR2 YSLEER. CDR3 sequence reads: CASSQDPGVVAFF. In DNA form, the CDR3 reads TGCGCCAGCAGCCAGGATCCCGGGGTGGTAGCTTTCTTT.

The chain carries TRBV5-1 and TRBJ1-1, with TRBD1 as a possible D gene (5 bases). The V end was cut by 5 bases, the J end by 3 bases, with 23 bases between. CDR1 and CDR2 (germline): SGHRS, YFSETQ. This CDR3 is built from 17 residues. The CDR3 DNA sequence: TGCGCCAGCAGTGGGAGGGGCCGTACCCCCTTAGACACTGAAGCTTTCTTT. It specifies CASSGRGRTPLDTEAFF.

V is TRBV18 and J is TRBJ1-4, with 7 bases identical to TRBD1. The CDR3 runs 14 residues. The V gene end was trimmed by 3 bases and the J gene end by 9 bases; junction bases not matched to a gene: 7. Germline V gene lookup returns CDR1 KGHSH and CDR2 LQKENI. The chain's CDR3 is CASSPGTVDQKLFF. The DNA for the CDR3 is TGTGCCAGCTCACCCGGGACAGTAGATCAAAAACTGTTTTTT.

This rearrangement joins TRBV28 to TRBJ2-6, with D unclear. Germline V gene lookup returns CDR1 MDHEN and CDR2 SYDVKM. This CDR3 spans 18 amino acids. The V end lost 5 bases, the J end lost 0 bases, and 17 bases lay between the germline ends. The CDR3 coding sequence is TGTGCCAGCAGTCAAACTAAGAACCGGATCTCTGGGGCCAACGTCCTGACTTTC. Amino acids: CASSQTKNRISGANVLTF.

This chain connects TRBV11-3 to TRBJ1-2; D is possibly TRBD1 (6 bases). Trimming took off 1 base at V and 0 bases at J, with 9 bases between the two ends. Germline lookup yields CDR1 SGHNT and CDR2 YENEEA. The CDR3 covers 15 residues. In DNA form, the CDR3 reads TGTGCCAGCAGCTTAGCGGCAGGGGCTAACTATGGCTACACCTTC. Translated: CASSLAAGANYGYTF.

The table lists this clone with a count of one. V and J are TRBV16 and TRBJ1-2; 7 bases are a match to TRBD1. CDR1 is KGHSY, CDR2 FQNENV, per germline. After removal of 2 bases from V and 8 bases from J, the junction contained 5 bases not matched to a gene. This CDR3 contains 13 residues. The CDR3 sequence is CASSQERGGGYTF. CDR3 in DNA: TGTGCCAGCAGCCAAGAGAGAGGGGGCGGCTACACCTTC.

The CDR3 DNA follows: TGTGCCAGTACCTTCGCAGGGGGGACTGAAGCTTTCTTT. Amino acid sequence: CASTFAGGTEAFF. The genes are TRBV19 and TRBJ1-1; 7 bases are shared with TRBD1. This CDR3 region has 13 residues. V lost 7 bases to trimming and J lost 5 bases; unmatched junction nucleotides: 7. CDR1 and CDR2 (germline): LNHDA, SQIVND (reference sequence).

The V call is TRBV4-2, the J call TRBJ1-1, with a possible D match to TRBD1 (6 bases). The germline gives CDR1 LGHNA, CDR2 YNFKEQ. The CDR3 loop spans 14 amino acids. V was trimmed by 3 bases and J by 5 bases, leaving 13 bases between them. In DNA form, the CDR3 reads TGTGCCAGCAGCCAGAAATTACAGGGTACTGAAGCTTTCTTT. It encodes CASSQKLQGTEAFF.

This clone was recorded once. The gene calls are TRBV2 and TRBJ1-6, with no clear D. This CDR3 has 15 residues. V shed 10 bases and J shed 5 bases, with 18 bases lying between them. Germline V gene sequence: CDR1 SNHLY, CDR2 FYNNEI. CDR3 DNA sequence: TGTGCCACGATCAGGTCCTCCATTGATAATTCACCCCTCCACTTT. This codes for CATIRSSIDNSPLHF.

In its sample, this clone was seen a few times. The chain couples TRBV20-1 to TRBJ1-1, with D perhaps matching TRBD1 (5 bases). Trimming took 3 bases from V and 5 from J, leaving 16 bases between them. Germline V gene sequence: CDR1 DFQATT, CDR2 SNEGSKA (reference sequence). The CDR3 spans 14 residues. CDR3 sequence: CSASGTQGRTEAFF. The CDR3 coding sequence is TGCAGTGCTAGTGGGACCCAGGGCCGGACTGAAGCTTTCTTT.

V gene TRBV6-5 combines with J gene TRBJ1-1; 10 nucleotides align to TRBD1. Germline trimming cut 6 bases from V and 3 bases from J; bases unmatched to any gene: 4. The V gene's germline CDR1 is MNHEY and CDR2 SVGAGI. The CDR3 consists of 14 residues. CDR3 bases: TGTGCCAGCAGACCGGACAGGGGGGACACTGAAGCTTTCTTT. This gives the protein CASRPDRGDTEAFF.